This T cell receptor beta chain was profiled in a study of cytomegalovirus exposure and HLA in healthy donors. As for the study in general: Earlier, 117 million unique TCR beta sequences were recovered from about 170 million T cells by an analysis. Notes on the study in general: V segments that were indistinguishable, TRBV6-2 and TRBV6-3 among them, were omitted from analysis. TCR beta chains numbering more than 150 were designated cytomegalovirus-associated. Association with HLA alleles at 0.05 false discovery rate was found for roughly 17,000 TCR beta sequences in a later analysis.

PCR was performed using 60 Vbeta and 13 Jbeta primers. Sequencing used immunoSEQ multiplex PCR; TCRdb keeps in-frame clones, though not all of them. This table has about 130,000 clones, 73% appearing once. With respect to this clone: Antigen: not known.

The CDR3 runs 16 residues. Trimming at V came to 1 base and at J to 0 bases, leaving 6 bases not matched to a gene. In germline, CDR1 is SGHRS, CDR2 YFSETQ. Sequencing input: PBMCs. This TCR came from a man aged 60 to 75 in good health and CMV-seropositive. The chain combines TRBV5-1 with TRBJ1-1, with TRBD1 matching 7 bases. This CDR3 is CASSLLGGGLNTEAFF. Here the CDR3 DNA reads TGCGCCAGCAGCTTGTTAGGGGGCGGTTTGAACACTGAAGCTTTCTTT.